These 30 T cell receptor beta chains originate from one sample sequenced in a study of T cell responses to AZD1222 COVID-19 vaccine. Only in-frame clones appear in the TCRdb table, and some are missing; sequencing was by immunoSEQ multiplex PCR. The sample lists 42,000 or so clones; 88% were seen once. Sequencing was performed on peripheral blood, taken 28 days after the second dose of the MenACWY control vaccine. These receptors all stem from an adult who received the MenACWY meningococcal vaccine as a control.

DNA of the CDR3: TGTGCCAGTAGTAAAGCTACCGGGACTTCGAATCAGCCCCAGCATTTT. It codes for CASSKATGTSNQPQHF. V gene TRBV19 combines with J gene TRBJ1-5, with D maybe TRBD1 (5 bases). The length of the CDR3 is 16 residues. Trimming took 4 bases from V and 4 from J, leaving 17 bases between them. Germline lookup yields CDR1 LNHDA and CDR2 SQIVND (reference sequence).

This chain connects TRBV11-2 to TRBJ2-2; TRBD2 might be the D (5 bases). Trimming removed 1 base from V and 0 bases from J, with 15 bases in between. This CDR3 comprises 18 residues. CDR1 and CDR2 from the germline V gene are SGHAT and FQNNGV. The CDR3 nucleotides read TGTGCCAGCAGCTTAGGTTCTTATTGGCGGGCGAACACCGGGGAGCTGTTTTTT. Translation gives CASSLGSYWRANTGELFF.

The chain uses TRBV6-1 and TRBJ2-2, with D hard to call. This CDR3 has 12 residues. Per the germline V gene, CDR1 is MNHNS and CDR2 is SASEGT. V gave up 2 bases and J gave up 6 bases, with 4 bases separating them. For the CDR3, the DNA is TGTGCCAGCAGTGAATTTCCCGGGGAGCTGTTTTTT. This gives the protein CASSEFPGELFF.

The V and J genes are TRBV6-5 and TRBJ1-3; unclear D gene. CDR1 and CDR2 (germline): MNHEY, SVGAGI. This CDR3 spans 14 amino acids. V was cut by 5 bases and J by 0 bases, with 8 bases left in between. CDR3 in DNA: TGTGCCAGCAGTAACACCATCTCTGGAAACACCATATATTTT. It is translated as CASSNTISGNTIYF.

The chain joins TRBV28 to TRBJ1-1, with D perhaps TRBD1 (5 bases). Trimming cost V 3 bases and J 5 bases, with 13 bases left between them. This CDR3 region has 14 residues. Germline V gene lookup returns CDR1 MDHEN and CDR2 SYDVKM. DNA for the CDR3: TGTGCCAGCAGTTTGACGGGGGTGCAAACTGAAGCTTTCTTT. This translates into CASSLTGVQTEAFF.

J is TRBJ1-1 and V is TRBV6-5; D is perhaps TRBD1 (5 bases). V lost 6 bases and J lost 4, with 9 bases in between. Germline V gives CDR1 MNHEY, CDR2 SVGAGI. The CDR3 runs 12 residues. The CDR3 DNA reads TGTGCCAGCAGGGACGGGGGCACTGAAGCTTTCTTT. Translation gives CASRDGGTEAFF.

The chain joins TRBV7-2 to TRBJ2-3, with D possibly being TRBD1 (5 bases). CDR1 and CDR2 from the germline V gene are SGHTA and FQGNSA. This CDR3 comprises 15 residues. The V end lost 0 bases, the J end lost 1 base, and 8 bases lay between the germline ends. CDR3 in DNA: TGTGCCAGCAGCTTAGCAGGGGCCCGCACAGATACGCAGTATTTT. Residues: CASSLAGARTDTQYF.

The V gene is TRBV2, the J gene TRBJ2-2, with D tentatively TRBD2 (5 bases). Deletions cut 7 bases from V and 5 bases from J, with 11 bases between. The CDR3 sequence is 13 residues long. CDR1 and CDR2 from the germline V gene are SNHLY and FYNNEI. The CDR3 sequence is CASKLGETGELFF. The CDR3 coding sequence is TGTGCCAGCAAGCTTGGGGAGACCGGGGAGCTGTTTTTT.

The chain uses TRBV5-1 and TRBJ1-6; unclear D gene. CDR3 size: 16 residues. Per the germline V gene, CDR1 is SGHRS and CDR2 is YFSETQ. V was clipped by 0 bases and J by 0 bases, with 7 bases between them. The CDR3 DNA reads TGCGCCAGCAGCTTGGGCCCCAACTCCTATAATTCACCCCTCCACTTT. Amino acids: CASSLGPNSYNSPLHF.

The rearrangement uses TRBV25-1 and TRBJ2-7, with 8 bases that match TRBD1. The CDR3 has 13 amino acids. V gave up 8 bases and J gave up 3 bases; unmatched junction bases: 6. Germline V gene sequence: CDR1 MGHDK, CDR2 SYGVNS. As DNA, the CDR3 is TGTGCCAGCTTCTCGGACAGGGACTACGAGCAGTACTTC. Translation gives CASFSDRDYEQYF.

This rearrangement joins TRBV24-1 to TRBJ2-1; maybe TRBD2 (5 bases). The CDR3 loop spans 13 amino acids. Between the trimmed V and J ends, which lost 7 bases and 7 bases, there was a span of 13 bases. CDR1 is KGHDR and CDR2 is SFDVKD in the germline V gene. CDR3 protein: CATRGADPNEQFF. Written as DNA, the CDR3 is TGTGCCACCAGGGGAGCGGATCCGAATGAGCAGTTCTTC.

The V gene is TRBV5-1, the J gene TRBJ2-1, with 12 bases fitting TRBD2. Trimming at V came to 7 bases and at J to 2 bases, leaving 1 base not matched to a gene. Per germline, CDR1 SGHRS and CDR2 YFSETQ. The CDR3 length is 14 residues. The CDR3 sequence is CASGLAGTYNEQFF. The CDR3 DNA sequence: TGCGCCAGCGGACTAGCGGGAACCTACAATGAGCAGTTCTTC.

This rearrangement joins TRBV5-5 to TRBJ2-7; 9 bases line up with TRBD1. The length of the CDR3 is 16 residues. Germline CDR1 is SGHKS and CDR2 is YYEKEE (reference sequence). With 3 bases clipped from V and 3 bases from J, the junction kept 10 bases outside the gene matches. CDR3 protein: CASSYRRGTGYYEQYF. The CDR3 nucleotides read TGTGCCAGCAGCTATCGCCGAGGGACAGGGTACTACGAGCAGTACTTC.

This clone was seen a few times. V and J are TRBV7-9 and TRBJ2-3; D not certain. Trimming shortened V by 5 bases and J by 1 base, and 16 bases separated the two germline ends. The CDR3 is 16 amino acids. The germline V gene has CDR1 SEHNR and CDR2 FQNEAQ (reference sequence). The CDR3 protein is CASSPPFRVGTDTQYF. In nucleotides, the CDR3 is TGTGCCAGCAGCCCGCCCTTTAGGGTTGGCACAGATACGCAGTATTTT.

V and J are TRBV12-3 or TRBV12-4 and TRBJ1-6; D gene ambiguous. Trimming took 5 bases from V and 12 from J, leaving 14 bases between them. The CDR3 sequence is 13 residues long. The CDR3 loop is CASSKGGMIPLHF. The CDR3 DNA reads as TGTGCCAGCAGTAAAGGCGGGATGATACCCCTCCACTTT.

The CDR3 bases are TGTGCCAGCAGCGTGGAACAGGGGGATGAAAAACTGTTTTTT. Translation: CASSVEQGDEKLFF. The chain combines TRBV9 with TRBJ1-4; 8 bases agree with TRBD1. Germline V gene data show CDR1 as SGDLS and CDR2 as YYNGEE. Losses at the gene ends were 2 bases for V and 6 bases for J; bases not matched to a gene: 3. This CDR3 comprises 14 residues.

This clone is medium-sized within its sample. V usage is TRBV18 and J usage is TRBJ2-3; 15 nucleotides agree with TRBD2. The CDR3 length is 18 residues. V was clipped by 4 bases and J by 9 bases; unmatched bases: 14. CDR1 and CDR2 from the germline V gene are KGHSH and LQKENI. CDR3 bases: TGTGCCAGCTCACGATATCGGACTAGCGGGGGGGCCGCGGGAACGCAGTATTTT. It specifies CASSRYRTSGGAAGTQYF.

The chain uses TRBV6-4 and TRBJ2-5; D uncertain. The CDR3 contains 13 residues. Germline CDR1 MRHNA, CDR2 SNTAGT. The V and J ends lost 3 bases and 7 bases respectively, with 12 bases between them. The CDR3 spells CASSESGDGTQYF. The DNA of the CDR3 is TGTGCCAGCAGTGAATCCGGAGACGGGACCCAGTACTTC.

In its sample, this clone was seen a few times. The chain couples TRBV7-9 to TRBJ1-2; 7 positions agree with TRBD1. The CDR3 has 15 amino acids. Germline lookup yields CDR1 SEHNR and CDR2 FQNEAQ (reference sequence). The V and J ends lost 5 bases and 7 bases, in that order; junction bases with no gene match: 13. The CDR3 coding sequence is TGTGCCAGCAGCGAACCGACAGGGTTTGGGACTGGCTACACCTTC. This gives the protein CASSEPTGFGTGYTF.

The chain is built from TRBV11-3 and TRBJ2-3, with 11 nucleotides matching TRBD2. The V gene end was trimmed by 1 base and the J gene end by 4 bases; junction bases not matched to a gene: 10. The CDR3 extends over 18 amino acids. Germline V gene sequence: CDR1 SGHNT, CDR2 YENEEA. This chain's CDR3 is CASSLGDRTSGLADTQYF. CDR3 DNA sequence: TGTGCCAGCAGCTTAGGCGATCGGACTAGCGGGTTAGCAGATACGCAGTATTTT. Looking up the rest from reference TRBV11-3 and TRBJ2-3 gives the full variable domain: EAGVVQSPRYKIIEKKQPVAFWCNPISGHNTLYWYLQNLGQGPELLIRYENEEAVDDSQLPKDRFSAERLKGVDSTLKIQPAELGDSAVYLCASSLGDRTSGLADTQYFGPGTRLTVL.

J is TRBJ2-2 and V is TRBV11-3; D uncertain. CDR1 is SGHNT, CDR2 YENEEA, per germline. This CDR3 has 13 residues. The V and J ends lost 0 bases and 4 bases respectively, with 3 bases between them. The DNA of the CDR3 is TGTGCCAGCAGCTTAGACGGCACCGGGGAGCTGTTTTTT. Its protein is CASSLDGTGELFF.

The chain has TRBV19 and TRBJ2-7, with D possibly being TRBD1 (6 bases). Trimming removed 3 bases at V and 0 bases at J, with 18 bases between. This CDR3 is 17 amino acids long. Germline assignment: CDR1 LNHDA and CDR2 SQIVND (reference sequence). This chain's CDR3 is CASSISPAGASSYEQYF. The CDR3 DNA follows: TGTGCCAGTAGTATTTCCCCCGCAGGGGCGAGCTCCTACGAGCAGTACTTC.

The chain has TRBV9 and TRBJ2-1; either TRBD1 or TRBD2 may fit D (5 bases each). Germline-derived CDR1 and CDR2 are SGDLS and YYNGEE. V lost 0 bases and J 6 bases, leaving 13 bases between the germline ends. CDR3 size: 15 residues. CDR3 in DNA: TGTGCCAGCAGCGTAGGAGGGGATTATCTCAATGAGCAGTTCTTC. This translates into CASSVGGDYLNEQFF.

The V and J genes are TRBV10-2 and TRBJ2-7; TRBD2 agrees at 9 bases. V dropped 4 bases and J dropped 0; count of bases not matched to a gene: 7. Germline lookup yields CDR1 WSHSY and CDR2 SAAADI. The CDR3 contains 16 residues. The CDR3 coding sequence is TGCGCCAGCAGTGGGGTCGTGACTAGCGGCTCCTACGAGCAGTACTTC. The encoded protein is CASSGVVTSGSYEQYF.

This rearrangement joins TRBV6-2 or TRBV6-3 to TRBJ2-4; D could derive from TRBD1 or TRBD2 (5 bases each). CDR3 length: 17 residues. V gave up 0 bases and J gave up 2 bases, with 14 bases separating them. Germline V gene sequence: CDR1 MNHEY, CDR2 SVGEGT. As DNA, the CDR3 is TGTGCCAGCAGTTACTCGAGGGACCCAAATACCAAAAACATTCAGTACTTC. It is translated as CASSYSRDPNTKNIQYF.

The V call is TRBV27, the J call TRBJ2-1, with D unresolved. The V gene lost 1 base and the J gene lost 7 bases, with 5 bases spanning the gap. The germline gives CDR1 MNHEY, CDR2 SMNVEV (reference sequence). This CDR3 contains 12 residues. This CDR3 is CASSLYLNEQFF. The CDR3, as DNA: TGTGCCAGCAGTTTATATTTGAATGAGCAGTTCTTC.

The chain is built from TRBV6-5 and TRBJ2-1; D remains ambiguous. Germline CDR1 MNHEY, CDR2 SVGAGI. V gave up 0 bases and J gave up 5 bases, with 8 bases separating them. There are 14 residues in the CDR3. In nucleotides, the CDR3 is TGTGCCAGCAGTTACTCCTCGTGGGACAATGAGCAGTTCTTC. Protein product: CASSYSSWDNEQFF.

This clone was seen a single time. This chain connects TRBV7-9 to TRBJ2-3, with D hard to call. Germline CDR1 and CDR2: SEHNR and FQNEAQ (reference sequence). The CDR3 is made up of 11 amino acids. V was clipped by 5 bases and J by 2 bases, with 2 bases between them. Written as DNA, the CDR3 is TGTGCCAGCAGCCTCACAGATACGCAGTATTTT. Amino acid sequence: CASSLTDTQYF.

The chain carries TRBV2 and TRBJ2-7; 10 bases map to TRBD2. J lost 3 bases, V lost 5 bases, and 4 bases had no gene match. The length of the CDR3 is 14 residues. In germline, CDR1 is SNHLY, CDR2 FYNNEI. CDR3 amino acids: CASSSSGSRYEQYF. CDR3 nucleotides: TGTGCCAGCAGTTCTAGCGGGAGTCGCTACGAGCAGTACTTC.

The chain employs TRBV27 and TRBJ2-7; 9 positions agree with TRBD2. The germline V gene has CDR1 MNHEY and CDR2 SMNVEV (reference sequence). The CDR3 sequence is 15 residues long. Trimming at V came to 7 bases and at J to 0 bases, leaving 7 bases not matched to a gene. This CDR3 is CASTRVSGSSYEQYF. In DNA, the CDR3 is TGTGCCAGCACTCGAGTTAGCGGGAGCTCCTACGAGCAGTACTTC.